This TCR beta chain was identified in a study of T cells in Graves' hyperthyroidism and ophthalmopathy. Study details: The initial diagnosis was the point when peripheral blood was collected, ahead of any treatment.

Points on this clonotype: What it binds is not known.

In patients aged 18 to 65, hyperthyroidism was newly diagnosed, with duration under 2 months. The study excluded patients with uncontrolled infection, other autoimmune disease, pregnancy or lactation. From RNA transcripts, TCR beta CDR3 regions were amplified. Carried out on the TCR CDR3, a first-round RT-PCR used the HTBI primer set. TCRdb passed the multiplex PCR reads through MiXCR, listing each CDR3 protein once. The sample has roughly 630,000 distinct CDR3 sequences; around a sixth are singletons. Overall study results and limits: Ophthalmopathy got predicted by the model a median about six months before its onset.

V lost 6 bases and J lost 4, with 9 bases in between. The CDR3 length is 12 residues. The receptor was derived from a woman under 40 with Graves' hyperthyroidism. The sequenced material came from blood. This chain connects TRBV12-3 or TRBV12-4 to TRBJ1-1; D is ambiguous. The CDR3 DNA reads TGTGCCAGCAGCCAAACACCCACTGAAGCTTTCTTT. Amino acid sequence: CASSQTPTEAFF.